The clone carrying this T cell receptor (beta chain) was detected only once. How the authors handled the data: By means of reference gene primer amplification, nucleated cell counts were estimated. The data were produced by immunoSEQ multiplex PCR, yet TCRdb's version contains in-frame clones alone and is incomplete. That table furnishes V, J and clone size, whereas the DNA furnished D and trimming. The repertoire holds hundreds of thousands of clones, 87% seen once, with 6% to 7% in the top ten. The Seattle patients, enrolled during active infection, were followed longitudinally. This sample was included in a study of blood T cell repertoires in COVID-19. Study-wide background: Italy, Spain and the United States were the sources of the convalescent and acute COVID-19 samples. PBMCs, B-cell-depleted T cells, or T cells were the source of the cDNA or gDNA that made up the material.

Germline values: CDR1 LGHDT, CDR2 YNNKEL (reference sequence). This CDR3 is 13 amino acids long. The V gene lost 1 base and the J gene lost 6 bases, with 9 bases spanning the gap. This receptor was obtained from a woman aged 45 to 65 with COVID-19, enrolled during active disease. Sequencing input: peripheral blood. V and J are TRBV3-1 (or the pseudogene TRBV3-2) and TRBJ1-1, with D possibly being TRBD1 (5 bases). DNA of the CDR3: TGTGCCAGCAGCCAAGTCCCAGGGTCTGAAGCTTTCTTT. As protein: CASSQVPGSEAFF.